Shown below are 32 T cell receptor beta chains from a single sample sequenced in a study of monozygotic twins with inflammatory bowel disease. TCRdb processed the 5' RACE reads again and assigns one entry to each CDR3 protein, with no DNA. This table lists 150,000 to 200,000 distinct CDR3 sequences. Material for sequencing was blood. The receptors come from a human donor with ulcerative colitis or Crohn's disease, or a healthy co-twin of an affected twin (not recorded which).

The V call is TRBV6-1, the J call TRBJ1-1; TCRdb selects TRBD1, and the lack of DNA leaves this call unchecked. From germline, CDR1 is MNHNS and CDR2 SASEGT. This CDR3 comprises 13 residues. The CDR3 region is CASSAVQGSEAFF.

The V call is TRBV7-9, the J call TRBJ2-1; TCRdb indicates TRBD1, and absent DNA this call remains unverified. This CDR3 contains 14 residues. Germline-derived CDR1 and CDR2 are SEHNR and FQNEAQ (reference sequence). The CDR3 reads CASSLETENNEQFF.

The chain uses TRBV7-9 and TRBJ2-1; without DNA, the TCRdb call of TRBD2 cannot be checked. The V gene's germline CDR1 is SEHNR and CDR2 FQNEAQ (reference sequence). The CDR3 loop spans 12 amino acids. CDR3 sequence reads: CASSQTGLEQFF.

This chain links TRBV10-3 with TRBJ1-1. The CDR3 is 15 amino acids. Germline CDR1 ENHRY, CDR2 SYGVKD. Here the CDR3 reads CAISESLRLNTEAFF.

The chain combines TRBV20-1 with TRBJ2-7; the TCRdb D gene call, TRBD1, has no DNA to confirm it. The CDR3 loop spans 13 amino acids. Germline CDR1 is DFQATT and CDR2 is SNEGSKA (reference sequence). The CDR3 sequence: CSAVRDADYEQYF.

This chain uses TRBV28 with TRBJ1-5; TCRdb designates TRBD1, a call that cannot be tested without DNA. The germline V gene has CDR1 MDHEN and CDR2 SYDVKM. The CDR3 is made up of 13 amino acids. The CDR3 spells CASIGQSNQPQHF.

The chain couples TRBV3-1 to TRBJ2-1. The CDR3 is 16 residues long. The germline V gene encodes CDR1 LGHDT and CDR2 YNNKEL (reference sequence). The CDR3 sequence is CASSQDSVKAYNEQFF.

The chain uses TRBV29-1 and TRBJ2-3; TCRdb's D call, TRBD2, is unchecked because there is no DNA. The CDR3 contains 16 residues. The germline V gene encodes CDR1 SQVTM and CDR2 ANQGSEA. Here the CDR3 reads CSVGGLAGGVSGTQYF.

The chain combines TRBV7-3 with TRBJ2-7; TCRdb indicates TRBD1, and absent DNA this call remains unverified. Germline CDR1 and CDR2: SGHTA and FQGTGA. This CDR3 region has 13 residues. The CDR3 sequence: CASSLNAGGEQYF.

The chain has TRBV18 and TRBJ2-4; there is no DNA to check the TCRdb D call of TRBD2. CDR1 and CDR2 from the germline V gene are KGHSH and LQKENI. The CDR3 contains 14 residues. The CDR3 sequence is CASSPGTSGNIQYF. Full variable domain (rest looked up from reference TRBV18 and TRBJ2-4): NAGVMQNPRHLVRRRGQEARLRCSPMKGHSHVYWYRQLPEEGLKFMVYLQKENIIDESGMPKERFSAEFPKEGPSILRIQQVVRGDSAAYFCASSPGTSGNIQYFGAGTRLSVL.

This rearrangement joins TRBV11-2 to TRBJ2-7; no DNA is available, so the TRBD2 call from TCRdb remains unchecked. The germline gives CDR1 SGHAT, CDR2 FQNNGV. The CDR3 spans 13 residues. CDR3 sequence: CASSLGLDLEQYF.

The rearrangement joins TRBV24-1 to TRBJ2-3; TCRdb indicates TRBD2, and absent DNA this call remains unverified. This CDR3 is 20 amino acids long. Germline CDR1 KGHDR, CDR2 SFDVKD. CDR3 sequence: CATSKSLGEAGVWSTDTQYF.

CDR3 loop: CASSQVLAGSEQFF. The chain is built from TRBV3-1 and TRBJ2-1; TCRdb names TRBD2, which stays unverified in the absence of DNA. Germline values: CDR1 LGHDT, CDR2 YNNKEL (reference sequence). This CDR3 region has 14 residues.

V is TRBV27 and J is TRBJ2-1. Germline assignment: CDR1 MNHEY and CDR2 SMNVEV (reference sequence). The CDR3 consists of 15 residues. The CDR3 protein is CASSLPGSSYNEQFF.

The rearrangement uses TRBV20-1 and TRBJ2-2; the D call from TCRdb, TRBD1, cannot be confirmed without DNA. CDR1 and CDR2 (germline): DFQATT, SNEGSKA (reference sequence). The CDR3 runs 16 residues. The CDR3 protein is CSARDATGVNTGELFF.

Here the CDR3 reads CASSYGAGILGNNEQFF. The chain couples TRBV6-2 or TRBV6-3 to TRBJ2-1; the TCRdb D gene call, TRBD2, has no DNA to confirm it. From germline, CDR1 is MNHEY and CDR2 SVGEGT. The CDR3 length is 17 residues.

This chain joins TRBV28 and TRBJ1-6; as DNA is missing, the TRBD1 call by TCRdb cannot be tested. CDR1 and CDR2 (germline): MDHEN, SYDVKM. This CDR3 is built from 13 residues. This chain's CDR3 is CASREDIGSPLHF.

The chain joins TRBV20-1 to TRBJ2-7. In germline, CDR1 is DFQATT, CDR2 SNEGSKA (reference sequence). The CDR3 runs to 12 residues. This CDR3 reads CSARPASYEQYF.

This sequence joins TRBV7-2 and TRBJ2-3; as DNA is missing, the TRBD1 call by TCRdb cannot be tested. The CDR3 is 15 amino acids. Per germline, CDR1 SGHTA and CDR2 FQGNSA. This CDR3 is CASSLFGGVSDTQYF.

V and J are TRBV12-3 or TRBV12-4 and TRBJ1-5; TCRdb lists TRBD1, though no DNA is available to test this call. This CDR3 comprises 16 residues. The CDR3 reads CASSLNGQVEGQPQHF.

The chain carries TRBV28 and TRBJ1-2. CDR1 MDHEN and CDR2 SYDVKM come from the germline V gene. The CDR3 spans 13 residues. CDR3 sequence: CASSSSVGAGYTF.

This clonotype is classed as medium-sized by frequency. This chain links TRBV20-1 with TRBJ2-3; TCRdb lists TRBD2, though no DNA is available to test this call. The CDR3 runs to 16 residues. Germline V gene sequence: CDR1 DFQATT, CDR2 SNEGSKA (reference sequence). The CDR3 is CSAKPLSGRETDTQYF.

The chain carries TRBV5-1 and TRBJ2-3; TCRdb picks TRBD1, but there is no DNA to check that call. The CDR3 is made up of 17 amino acids. Per germline, CDR1 SGHRS and CDR2 YFSETQ. The CDR3 loop reads CASSLPQQGVSTDTQYF.

The gene calls are TRBV19 and TRBJ2-2; the TRBD1 assignment by TCRdb is unverifiable without DNA. CDR1 LNHDA and CDR2 SQIVND come from the germline V gene (reference sequence). This CDR3 region has 15 residues. The CDR3 region is CASSMGRSNTGELFF.

CDR3 residues: CASSLDPGETQYF. The rearrangement joins TRBV5-1 to TRBJ2-5; with no DNA, the TCRdb D assignment of TRBD1 cannot be verified. Germline CDR1 is SGHRS and CDR2 is YFSETQ. The CDR3 covers 13 residues.

The V call is TRBV19, the J call TRBJ2-7; there is no DNA to check the TCRdb D call of TRBD1. Germline V CDR1 and CDR2: LNHDA, SQIVND (reference sequence). The CDR3 contains 14 residues. CDR3: CASRFRDRDYEQYF.

The chain combines TRBV5-1 with TRBJ2-7; TCRdb's D call, TRBD2, is unchecked because there is no DNA. The germline V gene encodes CDR1 SGHRS and CDR2 YFSETQ. This CDR3 is built from 14 residues. The CDR3 region is CASREGQHTYEQYF. Full variable domain (missing parts from reference TRBV5-1 and TRBJ2-7): KAGVTQTPRYLIKTRGQQVTLSCSPISGHRSVSWYQQTPGQGLQFLFEYFSETQRNKGNFPGRFSGRQFSNSRSEMNVSTLELGDSALYLCASREGQHTYEQYFGPGTRLTVT.

The rearrangement uses TRBV29-1 and TRBJ1-1. Germline V CDR1 and CDR2: SQVTM, ANQGSEA. The CDR3 length is 13 residues. The CDR3 sequence is CSPSPRENTEAFF.

The chain's CDR3 is CATSDLDRGNEQFF. V and J are TRBV24-1 and TRBJ2-1. The germline V gene encodes CDR1 KGHDR and CDR2 SFDVKD. The CDR3 length is 14 residues.

This chain uses TRBV7-6 with TRBJ2-3; without DNA, the TCRdb call of TRBD1 cannot be checked. The CDR3 runs to 15 residues. From germline, CDR1 is SGHVS and CDR2 FNYEAQ. CDR3 sequence reads: CASSLDPGVLNTQYF. Combining the CDR3 with reference TRBV7-6 and TRBJ2-3 gives the whole variable domain GAGVSQSPRYKVTKRGQDVALRCDPISGHVSLYWYRQALGQGPEFLTYFNYEAQQDKSGLPNDRFSAERPEGSISTLTIQRTEQRDSAMYRCASSLDPGVLNTQYFGPGTRLTVL.

The V call is TRBV4-2, the J call TRBJ2-1; lacking DNA, the TRBD2 call made by TCRdb goes unchecked. The CDR3 has 17 amino acids. CDR1 and CDR2 (germline): LGHNA, YNFKEQ. The CDR3: CASSQAPRLAGADEQFF.

The V gene is TRBV5-1, the J gene TRBJ2-7; the TCRdb call, TRBD1, lacks DNA for checking. The CDR3 runs to 13 residues. CDR1 and CDR2 from the germline V gene are SGHRS and YFSETQ. The CDR3 sequence is CASSLGTGGEQYF.